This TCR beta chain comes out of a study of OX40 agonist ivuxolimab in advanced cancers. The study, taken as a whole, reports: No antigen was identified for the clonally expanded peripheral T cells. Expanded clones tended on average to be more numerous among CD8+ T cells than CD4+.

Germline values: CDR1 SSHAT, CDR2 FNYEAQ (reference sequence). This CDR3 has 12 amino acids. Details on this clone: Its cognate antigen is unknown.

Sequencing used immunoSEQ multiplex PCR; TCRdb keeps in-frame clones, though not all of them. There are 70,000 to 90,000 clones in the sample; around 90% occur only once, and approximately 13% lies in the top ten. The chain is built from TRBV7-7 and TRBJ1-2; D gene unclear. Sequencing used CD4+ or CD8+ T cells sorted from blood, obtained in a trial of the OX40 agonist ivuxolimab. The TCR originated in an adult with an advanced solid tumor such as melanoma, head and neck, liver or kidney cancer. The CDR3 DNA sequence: TGTGCAACCGTCGCGGTCCCTACCGGCTACACCTTC. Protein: CATVAVPTGYTF.